The TCR beta chain described here comes from a study of shared clonotypes between healthy human individuals. CDR1 is SGHNT and CDR2 is YYREEE in the germline V gene (reference sequence). Trimming left V 0 bases short and J 7 bases short, with 17 bases between. This CDR3 is 16 amino acids long. Profiling relied on immunoSEQ multiplex PCR, and the TCRdb table lists in-frame clones only, not all of them. The profile shows 1,500,000 or so clones, about 98.5% of them singletons. Material for sequencing was naive CD4+ T cells sorted from blood. Specified subset: CD45RA+ positively selected. This sequence was found in a man aged 25 to 45 in good health. The genes are TRBV5-4 and TRBJ2-1; maybe TRBD2 (6 bases). CDR3 amino acids: CASSLDRRTIVNEQFF. Here the CDR3 DNA reads TGTGCCAGCAGCTTGGACCGAAGGACTATCGTGAATGAGCAGTTCTTC.